These 8 T cell receptor beta chains were all obtained from the same sample, sequenced in a study of lymphopenia after photon versus proton radiotherapy. Sequenced by immunoSEQ multiplex PCR; TCRdb stores in-frame clones only, minus some. The table shows 150,000 to 200,000 clones, with about nine tenths occurring only once. The input for sequencing was peripheral blood, taken from a patient treated with photon-based radiotherapy. The receptors come from a man between 45 and 60 years old with gastric cancer.

The chain uses TRBV5-6 and TRBJ2-7; a possible D gene is TRBD2 (6 bases). V lost 4 bases to trimming and J lost 6 bases, with 11 bases between them. Germline-derived CDR1 and CDR2 are SGHDT and YYEEEE. The length of the CDR3 is 12 residues. The CDR3 DNA is TGTGCCAGCAGCCCGGGACTTCTCGAGCAGTACTTC. The encoded protein is CASSPGLLEQYF. The complete variable domain, with remaining parts taken from reference TRBV5-6 and TRBJ2-7, reads DAGVTQSPTHLIKTRGQQVTLRCSPKSGHDTVSWYQQALGQGPQFIFQYYEEEERQRGNFPDRFSGHQFPNYSSELNVNALLLGDSALYLCASSPGLLEQYFGPGTRLTVT.

The chain has TRBV7-2 and TRBJ2-7; the D call may be TRBD1 or TRBD2 (5 bases each). The CDR3 is 14 residues long. The germline gives CDR1 SGHTA, CDR2 FQGNSA. The V and J ends lost 6 bases and 2 bases respectively, with 14 bases between them. The CDR3 sequence: CASRGETGTYEQYF. CDR3 bases: TGTGCCAGCAGGGGGGAAACTGGGACCTACGAGCAGTACTTC.

The CDR3, as DNA: TGTGCCACCACCCGGGACAGGGCTCCCTACGAGCAGTACTTC. Its translation is CATTRDRAPYEQYF. The V and J genes are TRBV6-5 and TRBJ2-7; 9 nucleotides align to TRBD1. V was pared by 10 bases and J by 2 bases, with 9 bases of the junction left unmatched. Germline lookup yields CDR1 MNHEY and CDR2 SVGAGI. This CDR3 has 14 amino acids.

The chain couples TRBV5-1 to TRBJ2-2; 8 nucleotides match TRBD1. Germline V gives CDR1 SGHRS, CDR2 YFSETQ. Trimming cost V 4 bases and J 6 bases; bases outside gene matches: 8. The CDR3 has 15 amino acids. The chain's CDR3 is CASSPLTGEAGELFF. The DNA of the CDR3 is TGCGCCAGCAGCCCTCTGACAGGGGAAGCCGGGGAGCTGTTTTTT.

The chain is built from TRBV19 and TRBJ2-2; D possibly corresponds to TRBD2 (6 bases). The CDR3 length is 15 residues. Trimming left V 4 bases short and J 3 bases short, with 12 bases between. Germline-derived CDR1 and CDR2 are LNHDA and SQIVND (reference sequence). The CDR3 sequence: CASSSGTYYTGELFF. The CDR3, as DNA: TGTGCCAGTAGTAGCGGGACTTACTACACCGGGGAGCTGTTTTTT.

J is TRBJ2-2 and V is TRBV18; TRBD1 is a possible D gene (6 bases). CDR1 and CDR2 (germline): KGHSH, LQKENI. The CDR3 length is 16 residues. V gave up 1 base and J gave up 4 bases, with 13 bases separating them. CDR3 in amino acids: CASSPQLQGGTGELFF. Here the CDR3 DNA reads TGTGCCAGCTCACCACAACTACAGGGTGGCACCGGGGAGCTGTTTTTT.

The V and J genes are TRBV9 and TRBJ1-4; 7 positions agree with TRBD1. CDR1 and CDR2 (germline): SGDLS, YYNGEE. The CDR3 is 15 amino acids. V dropped 0 bases and J dropped 8; count of bases not matched to a gene: 7. In DNA, the CDR3 is TGTGCCAGCAGCGTAGAGGAGGGGGCAGACGAAAAACTGTTTTTT. It is translated as CASSVEEGADEKLFF.

V is TRBV6-5 and J is TRBJ1-3; D remains ambiguous. The CDR3 has 16 residues. Germline CDR1 reads MNHEY; CDR2 reads SVGAGI. Trimming shortened V by 0 bases and J by 0 bases, and 9 bases separated the two germline ends. In nucleotides, the CDR3 is TGTGCCAGCAGTTACTCTAGCAGTACCTCTGGAAACACCATATATTTT. Translated: CASSYSSSTSGNTIYF.